Shown below are 21 T cell receptor beta chains from a single sample sequenced in a study of blood T cell repertoires in COVID-19. Repertoires were generated with immunoSEQ multiplex PCR, while TCRdb's copy carries only in-frame clones and drops some. The repertoire has 30,000 to 45,000 clones, roughly 90% of them found once; the top ten carry roughly 7.2%. The sample was peripheral blood. The receptors originated from a human donor in a cohort sampled during active COVID-19.

The J gene is TRBJ2-5, the V gene TRBV6-6, with D perhaps TRBD1 (6 bases). The CDR3 is 14 residues long. Germline V gene lookup returns CDR1 MNHNY and CDR2 SVGAGI (reference sequence). V dropped 6 bases and J dropped 0 bases, with 11 bases sitting between them. CDR3 DNA: TGTGCCAGCAGAAGTACAGGGTACCAAGAGACCCAGTACTTC. Amino acid sequence: CASRSTGYQETQYF.

This clone turned up a few times. The V call is TRBV4-1, the J call TRBJ2-7; TRBD2 matches 10 bases. CDR1 MGHRA and CDR2 YSYEKL come from the germline V gene. The CDR3 is made up of 16 amino acids. J was trimmed by 4 bases and V by 1 base; bases with no gene match: 7. CDR3 region: CASSQVGGTSAYEQYF. The DNA of the CDR3 is TGCGCCAGCAGCCAAGTCGGCGGGACTAGCGCGTACGAGCAGTACTTC.

Here the CDR3 reads CASSPLTRYNEQFF. The CDR3 nucleotides are TGTGCCAGCAGCCCCTTGACTAGGTACAATGAGCAGTTCTTC. This rearrangement joins TRBV3-1 (or the pseudogene TRBV3-2) to TRBJ2-1; TRBD2 might be the D (6 bases). Trimming stripped 4 bases from V and 4 bases from J, with 11 bases between. CDR1 LGHDT and CDR2 YNNKEL come from the germline V gene (reference sequence). CDR3 length equals 14 residues.

V gene TRBV28 combines with J gene TRBJ2-1; TRBD1 matches at 7 bases. Germline CDR1 and CDR2: MDHEN and SYDVKM. The CDR3 sequence is 15 residues long. The V gene end was trimmed by 7 bases and the J gene end by 8 bases; junction bases not matched to a gene: 14. CDR3 DNA sequence: TGTGCCAGCATTTATCGACAGGGACGGTCGCATGAGCAGTTCTTC. The encoded protein is CASIYRQGRSHEQFF.

This clone was detected only once. The CDR3 here is CASSIDGHPVETQYF. The CDR3 nucleotides are TGTGCCAGTAGTATAGACGGACACCCGGTGGAGACCCAGTACTTC. V gene TRBV19 combines with J gene TRBJ2-5; TRBD1 might be the D (5 bases). CDR3 size: 15 residues. CDR1 is LNHDA and CDR2 is SQIVND in the germline V gene (reference sequence). V lost 0 bases and J lost 5, with 13 bases in between.

This clone was detected only a few times. The chain recombines TRBV30 with TRBJ1-6, with D possibly being TRBD1 (5 bases). V lost 2 bases, J lost 6 bases, and 14 bases lay in between. Germline assignment: CDR1 GTSNPN and CDR2 SVGIG (reference sequence). The CDR3 has 15 amino acids. This chain's CDR3 is CAWSPPRGANSPLHF. The CDR3 bases are TGTGCCTGGAGTCCGCCAAGGGGTGCTAATTCACCCCTCCACTTT.

This rearrangement joins TRBV28 to TRBJ2-7; no reliable D call. CDR3 length: 12 amino acids. V gave up 5 bases and J gave up 7 bases, with 12 bases separating them. Germline lookup yields CDR1 MDHEN and CDR2 SYDVKM. CDR3 in amino acids: CASSLLRAEQYF. The CDR3 region has the DNA TGTGCCAGCAGTCTACTTCGTGCGGAGCAGTACTTC.

The chain is built from TRBV4-1 and TRBJ2-1; 9 nucleotides align to TRBD2. The germline V gene has CDR1 MGHRA and CDR2 YSYEKL. This CDR3 region has 14 residues. The junction had 3 bases not matched to a gene; V was cut back by 1 base and J by 8 bases. CDR3 sequence reads: CASSQGPSGDEQFF. The CDR3 DNA follows: TGCGCCAGCAGCCAAGGCCCTAGCGGGGATGAGCAGTTCTTC.

The J gene is TRBJ2-2, the V gene TRBV10-3; possibly TRBD1 for D (5 bases). The germline gives CDR1 ENHRY, CDR2 SYGVKD. The CDR3 has 15 residues. V lost 4 bases to trimming and J lost 0 bases, with 9 bases between them. CDR3 bases: TGTGCCATCAGTGTCGACAGTTCGAACACCGGGGAGCTGTTTTTT. Residues: CAISVDSSNTGELFF.

The genes are TRBV5-6 and TRBJ2-7, with D possibly TRBD2 on 5 matching bases. From germline, CDR1 is SGHDT and CDR2 YYEEEE. The CDR3 runs 13 residues. V shed 4 bases and J shed 4 bases, with 12 bases lying between them. DNA of the CDR3: TGTGCCAGCAGCCTCCTCTCGGGGTACGAGCAGTACTTC. It specifies CASSLLSGYEQYF.

The rearrangement joins TRBV5-4 to TRBJ2-1, with 7 nucleotides matching TRBD2. Trimming removed 4 bases from V and 0 bases from J; junction bases left unmatched: 4. CDR1 SGHNT and CDR2 YYREEE come from the germline V gene (reference sequence). This CDR3 comprises 15 residues. The CDR3 sequence: CASSRGGPSYNEQFF. In nucleotides, the CDR3 is TGTGCCAGCAGCCGCGGGGGTCCCTCCTACAATGAGCAGTTCTTC.

The V gene is TRBV27, the J gene TRBJ2-5; tentative D call: TRBD2 (5 bases). With 4 bases removed from V and 5 bases from J, the gap between germline ends came to 17 bases. The CDR3 has 15 residues. Germline assignment: CDR1 MNHEY and CDR2 SMNVEV (reference sequence). As DNA, the CDR3 is TGTGCCAGCAGTTCCCTCGGTGCGGGCGAGGAGACCCAGTACTTC. Its translation is CASSSLGAGEETQYF.

The J gene is TRBJ2-2, the V gene TRBV5-1; 13 positions match TRBD2. The germline V gene encodes CDR1 SGHRS and CDR2 YFSETQ. The V gene end was trimmed by 3 bases and the J gene end by 2 bases; junction bases not matched to a gene: 7. The CDR3 length is 18 residues. CDR3 amino acids: CASSSWTSGGLNTGELFF. CDR3 bases: TGCGCCAGCAGCTCCTGGACTAGCGGGGGACTTAACACCGGGGAGCTGTTTTTT.

A single count supports this clone. The chain recombines TRBV7-3 with TRBJ2-1; a weak D match, TRBD1 (6 bases). Germline V gives CDR1 SGHTA, CDR2 FQGTGA. Trimming cost V 2 bases and J 6 bases, with 8 bases left between them. This CDR3 is built from 13 residues. CDR3 sequence (DNA): TGTGCCAGCAGCTTAGGGGGCCCCAATGAGCAGTTCTTC. Translated, it gives CASSLGGPNEQFF.

The CDR3 here is CATSSKGEWNTGELFF. The CDR3, as DNA: TGTGCCACCAGCAGCAAGGGAGAATGGAACACCGGGGAGCTGTTTTTT. The gene calls are TRBV15 and TRBJ2-2, with D maybe TRBD2 (5 bases). Germline V CDR1 and CDR2: LNHNV, YYDKDF (reference sequence). This CDR3 is 16 amino acids long. The V end lost 3 bases, the J end lost 1 base, and 12 bases lay between the germline ends.

The J gene is TRBJ1-5, the V gene TRBV7-2; TRBD1 matches 9 bases. Unmatched junction bases numbered 4, after V lost 6 bases and J lost 7 bases. Germline V gene data show CDR1 as SGHTA and CDR2 as FQGNSA. The CDR3 spans 13 residues. DNA for the CDR3: TGTGCCAGCAGGGGACAGGGAGGGCAGCCCCAGCATTTT. This encodes CASRGQGGQPQHF. Full variable domain (rest looked up from reference TRBV7-2 and TRBJ1-5): GAGVSQSPSNKVTEKGKDVELRCDPISGHTALYWYRQSLGQGLEFLIYFQGNSAPDKSGLPSDRFSAERTGGSVSTLTIQRTQQEDSAVYLCASRGQGGQPQHFGDGTRLSIL.

The chain employs TRBV5-1 and TRBJ2-3; no reliable D call. The germline V gene encodes CDR1 SGHRS and CDR2 YFSETQ. V lost 4 bases to trimming and J lost 5 bases, with 14 bases between them. The CDR3 is 14 residues long. The CDR3 coding sequence is TGCGCCAGCAGCGCAGGCACAGCAGGAGATACGCAGTATTTT. The encoded protein is CASSAGTAGDTQYF.

V is TRBV25-1 and J is TRBJ2-7, with 8 bases matching TRBD2. Germline CDR1 reads MGHDK; CDR2 reads SYGVNS. Germline trimming cut 6 bases from V and 4 bases from J; bases unmatched to any gene: 8. The CDR3 loop spans 14 amino acids. The CDR3 coding sequence is TGTGCCAGCAGGAACTCCGGGGGGGCTTACGAGCAGTACTTC. Protein: CASRNSGGAYEQYF.

V gene TRBV6-5 combines with J gene TRBJ2-7; 7 bases align to TRBD1. This CDR3 has 15 amino acids. V gave up 5 bases and J gave up 0 bases; unmatched junction bases: 7. Germline CDR1 MNHEY, CDR2 SVGAGI. CDR3 DNA: TGTGCCAGCAGTACCCAGGACAGGAGCTCCTACGAGCAGTACTTC. This encodes CASSTQDRSSYEQYF.

The chain employs TRBV6-5 and TRBJ2-5; D is perhaps TRBD2 (5 bases). Between the trimmed V and J ends, which lost 2 bases and 1 base, there was a span of 14 bases. CDR1 is MNHEY and CDR2 is SVGAGI in the germline V gene. The CDR3 is 16 residues long. The CDR3 nucleotides read TGTGCCAGCAGTTACGACGGCAGCGGTTTCCAAGAGACCCAGTACTTC. Its protein product is CASSYDGSGFQETQYF.

The chain recombines TRBV9 with TRBJ2-1; 8 nucleotides agree with TRBD2. Germline assignment: CDR1 SGDLS and CDR2 YYNGEE. The CDR3 is 15 amino acids. Trimming cost V 0 bases and J 4 bases; bases outside gene matches: 3. This CDR3 reads CASSVESGGYNEQFF. DNA of the CDR3: TGTGCCAGCAGCGTAGAAAGCGGGGGTTACAATGAGCAGTTCTTC.